The 12 T cell receptor beta chains in this list originate from one sample, sequenced in a study of a mutant IDH1 vaccine in newly diagnosed glioma. Stated time point: week 23, last vaccination. Vaccinated patients received 300 ug of mutant IDH1 20-mer peptide per dose, with topical imiquimod. Their antigen targets remain unknown. TCRdb's table, derived via immunoSEQ multiplex PCR, lists solely in-frame clones and lacks some. Of 30,000 to 40,000 clones listed, roughly 76% are singletons. The specimen comprised PBMCs, sampled from a glioma patient whose treatment included an IDH1 peptide vaccine. Receptors were obtained from a man aged 40-55 years with glioma.

This chain links TRBV29-1 with TRBJ2-3; TRBD2 agrees at 9 bases. Germline CDR1 reads SQVTM; CDR2 reads ANQGSEA. Trimming removed 3 bases from V and 5 bases from J; junction bases left unmatched: 12. This CDR3 contains 16 residues. The CDR3 DNA is TGCAGCGTTGATGGGCTAGCGGGAAGGAAGGGAGATACGCAGTATTTT. Residues: CSVDGLAGRKGDTQYF.

V and J are TRBV4-2 and TRBJ2-1, with TRBD2 as a possible D gene (6 bases). The V gene lost 0 bases and the J gene lost 10 bases, with 16 bases spanning the gap. CDR3 length: 15 residues. Germline values: CDR1 LGHNA, CDR2 YNFKEQ. CDR3 sequence reads: CASSQEDRLATEQFF. The CDR3 coding sequence is TGTGCCAGCAGCCAAGAGGATCGGCTAGCGACCGAGCAGTTCTTC.

The rearrangement links TRBV27 to TRBJ1-6; possible D gene TRBD1, 5 bases. Germline-derived CDR1 and CDR2 are MNHEY and SMNVEV (reference sequence). The CDR3 is made up of 14 amino acids. The V and J ends lost 0 bases and 10 bases respectively, with 10 bases between them. Written as DNA, the CDR3 is TGTGCCAGCAGTTTATCAGCAGGGCTGTCACCCCTCCACTTT. Its protein product is CASSLSAGLSPLHF.

The V call is TRBV25-1, the J call TRBJ2-3; D may be TRBD2 (6 bases). The CDR3 runs 16 residues. CDR1 MGHDK and CDR2 SYGVNS come from the germline V gene. Trimming stripped 4 bases from V and 0 bases from J, with 14 bases between. The chain's CDR3 is CASSVPLAASTDTQYF. CDR3 DNA: TGTGCCAGCAGTGTTCCTTTAGCGGCTAGCACAGATACGCAGTATTTT.

This clone was seen a few times. J is TRBJ1-4 and V is TRBV30; D gene uncertain. In germline, CDR1 is GTSNPN, CDR2 SVGIG (reference sequence). The CDR3 sequence is 14 residues long. V was cut by 0 bases and J by 7 bases, with 12 bases left in between. This chain's CDR3 is CAWSVDWRGEKLFF. The DNA of the CDR3 is TGTGCCTGGAGTGTAGATTGGCGGGGTGAAAAACTGTTTTTT.

This chain uses TRBV30 with TRBJ1-6; the D gene is possibly TRBD1 (5 bases). The CDR3 loop spans 12 amino acids. The germline CDR1 and CDR2 sequences are GTSNPN and SVGIG (reference sequence). The germline V and J ends were trimmed by 2 bases and 10 bases, with 9 bases remaining between them. The CDR3 reads CAWSQGNSPLHF. CDR3 nucleotide sequence: TGTGCCTGGAGTCAGGGTAACTCACCCCTCCACTTT.

Turning to this clone: The sample holds other DNA sequences that translate to the same CDR3. V gene TRBV5-1 combines with J gene TRBJ1-3; D possibly corresponds to TRBD1 (6 bases). The V gene's germline CDR1 is SGHRS and CDR2 YFSETQ. The CDR3 totals 15 residues. The V end was cut by 0 bases, the J end by 2 bases, with 9 bases between. DNA of the CDR3: TGCGCCAGCAGCTTGGGACAGGTACCTGGAAACACCATATATTTT. It translates to CASSLGQVPGNTIYF.

The rearrangement uses TRBV7-2 and TRBJ2-4; D gene ambiguous. V gave up 2 bases and J gave up 0 bases, with 8 bases separating them. The CDR3 runs 15 residues. In germline, CDR1 is SGHTA, CDR2 FQGNSA. This chain's CDR3 is CASSLRTLAKNIQYF. CDR3 DNA: TGTGCCAGCAGCTTAAGGACCCTAGCCAAAAACATTCAGTACTTC.

In nucleotides, the CDR3 is TGTGCCAGCAGCTTGTTTGGCACCGTCTCTGGAAACACCATATATTTT. Amino acid sequence: CASSLFGTVSGNTIYF. This chain links TRBV7-9 with TRBJ1-3, with no clear D. CDR1 is SEHNR, CDR2 FQNEAQ, per germline (reference sequence). This CDR3 contains 16 residues. Trimming removed 3 bases from V and 0 bases from J, with 12 bases in between.

The V gene is TRBV5-1, the J gene TRBJ2-7, with 8 bases matching TRBD1. V gave up 3 bases and J gave up 3 bases; unmatched junction bases: 8. There are 15 residues in the CDR3. Per the germline V gene, CDR1 is SGHRS and CDR2 is YFSETQ. CDR3: CASSSNDRGGYEQYF. The CDR3, as DNA: TGCGCCAGCAGCTCGAACGACAGGGGCGGCTACGAGCAGTACTTC.

This CDR3 reads CASGYPNSDTIYF. DNA for the CDR3: TGTGCTAGTGGTTATCCGAACAGCGACACCATATATTTT. The chain uses TRBV12-5 and TRBJ1-3, with D unresolved. Trimming left V 4 bases short and J 8 bases short, with 12 bases between. The CDR3 covers 13 residues. Per the germline V gene, CDR1 is LGHNT and CDR2 is FRNRAP.

The chain uses TRBV14 and TRBJ2-2; no clear D. Between the trimmed V and J ends, which lost 3 bases and 3 bases, there was a span of 5 bases. Germline V gives CDR1 SGHDN, CDR2 FVKESK. CDR3 length: 13 residues. The CDR3 spells CASSHSHTGELFF. Written as DNA, the CDR3 is TGTGCCAGCAGCCACTCCCACACCGGGGAGCTGTTTTTT.